This T cell receptor (beta chain) was obtained from a study of shared clonotypes between healthy human individuals. Study conclusions and caveats: A small donor pool kept down the genetic and exposure-history diversity that was represented.

Deep was the level at which the assay was run. The data were produced by immunoSEQ multiplex PCR, yet TCRdb's version contains in-frame clones alone and is incomplete. The table has about 490,000 clones, 76% seen once. Without sorting, samples used some 90 million PBMCs for genomic DNA. The V and J ends lost 3 bases and 7 bases respectively, with 21 bases between them. Per the germline V gene, CDR1 is MGHRA and CDR2 is YSYEKL. The CDR3 contains 17 residues. This clone was counted a single time. The antigen remains unidentified. The chain employs TRBV4-1 and TRBJ1-4; D not certain. This TCR derives from a woman aged 40 to 49 in good health. Some clones in this sample may be carry-over from other donors' samples. The specimen was PBMCs. CDR3 bases: TGCGCCAGCAGCCAGCCTACCAGCGGGTTTTATGGTGAAAAACTGTTTTTT. Amino acids: CASSQPTSGFYGEKLFF.